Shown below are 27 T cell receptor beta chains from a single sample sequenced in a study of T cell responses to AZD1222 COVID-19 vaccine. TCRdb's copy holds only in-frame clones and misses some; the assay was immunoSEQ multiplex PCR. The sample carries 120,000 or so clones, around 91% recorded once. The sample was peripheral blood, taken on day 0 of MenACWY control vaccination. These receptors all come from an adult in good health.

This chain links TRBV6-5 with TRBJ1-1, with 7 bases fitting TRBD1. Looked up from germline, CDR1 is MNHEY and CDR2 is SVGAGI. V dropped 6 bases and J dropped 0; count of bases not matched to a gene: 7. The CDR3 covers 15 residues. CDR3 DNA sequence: TGTGCCAGCAGGAGGACAGGTACTATGAACACTGAAGCTTTCTTT. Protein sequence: CASRRTGTMNTEAFF.

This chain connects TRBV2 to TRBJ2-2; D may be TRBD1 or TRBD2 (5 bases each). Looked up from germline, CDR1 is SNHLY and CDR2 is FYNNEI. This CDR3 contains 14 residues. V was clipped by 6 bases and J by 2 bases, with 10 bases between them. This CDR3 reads CASRGTFNTGELFF. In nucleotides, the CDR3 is TGTGCCAGCAGGGGGACGTTTAACACCGGGGAGCTGTTTTTT.

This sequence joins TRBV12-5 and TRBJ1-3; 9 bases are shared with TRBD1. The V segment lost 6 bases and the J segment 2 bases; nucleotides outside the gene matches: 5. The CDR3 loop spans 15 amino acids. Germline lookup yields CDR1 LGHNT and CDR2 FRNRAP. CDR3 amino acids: CASGRGTGPGNTIYF. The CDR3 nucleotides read TGTGCTAGTGGCCGCGGGACAGGGCCTGGAAACACCATATATTTT.

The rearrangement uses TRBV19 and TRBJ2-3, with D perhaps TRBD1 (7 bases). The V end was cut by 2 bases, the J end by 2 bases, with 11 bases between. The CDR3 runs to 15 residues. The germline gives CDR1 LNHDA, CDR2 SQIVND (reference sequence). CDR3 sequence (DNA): TGTGCCAGTAGTATACAGGGGGGCCCCACAGATACGCAGTATTTT. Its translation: CASSIQGGPTDTQYF.

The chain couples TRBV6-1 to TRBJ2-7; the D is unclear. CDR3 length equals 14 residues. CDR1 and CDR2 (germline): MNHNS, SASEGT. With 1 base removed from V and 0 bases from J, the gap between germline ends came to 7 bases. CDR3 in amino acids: CASSEGPVSYEQYV. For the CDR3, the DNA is TGTGCCAGCAGTGAAGGTCCAGTCTCCTACGAGCAGTACGTC.

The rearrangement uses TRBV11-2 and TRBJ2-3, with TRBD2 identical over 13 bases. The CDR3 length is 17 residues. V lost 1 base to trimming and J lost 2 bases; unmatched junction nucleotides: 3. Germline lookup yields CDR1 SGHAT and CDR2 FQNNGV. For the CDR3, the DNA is TGTGCCAGCAGCTTAGGACTAGCGGGGGGCCTCACAGATACGCAGTATTTT. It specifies CASSLGLAGGLTDTQYF. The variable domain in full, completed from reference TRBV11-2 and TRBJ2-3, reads EAGVAQSPRYKIIEKRQSVAFWCNPISGHATLYWYQQILGQGPKLLIQFQNNGVVDDSQLPKDRFSAERLKGVDSTLKIQPAKLEDSAVYLCASSLGLAGGLTDTQYFGPGTRLTVL.

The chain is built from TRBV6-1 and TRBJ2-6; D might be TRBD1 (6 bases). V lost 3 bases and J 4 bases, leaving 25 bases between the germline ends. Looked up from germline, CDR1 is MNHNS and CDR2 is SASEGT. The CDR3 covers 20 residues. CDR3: CASSDGVGRGKSLGANVLTF. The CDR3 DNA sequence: TGTGCCAGCAGTGACGGGGTCGGCAGGGGTAAATCTCTGGGGGCCAACGTCCTGACTTTC.

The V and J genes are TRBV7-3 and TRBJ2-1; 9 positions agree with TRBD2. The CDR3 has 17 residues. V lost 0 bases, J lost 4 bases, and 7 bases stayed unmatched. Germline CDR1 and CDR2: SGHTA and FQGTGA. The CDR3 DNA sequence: TGTGCCAGCAGCTTAACGTTGCGGGAGGGCCTGTACAATGAGCAGTTCTTC. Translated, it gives CASSLTLREGLYNEQFF.

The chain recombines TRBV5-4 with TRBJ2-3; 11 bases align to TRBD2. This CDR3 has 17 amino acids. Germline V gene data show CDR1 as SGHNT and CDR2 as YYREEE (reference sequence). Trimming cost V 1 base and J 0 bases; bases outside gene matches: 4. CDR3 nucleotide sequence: TGTGCCAGCAGCTTGAGGGTAGCGGGAGGGAGCACAGATACGCAGTATTTT. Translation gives CASSLRVAGGSTDTQYF.

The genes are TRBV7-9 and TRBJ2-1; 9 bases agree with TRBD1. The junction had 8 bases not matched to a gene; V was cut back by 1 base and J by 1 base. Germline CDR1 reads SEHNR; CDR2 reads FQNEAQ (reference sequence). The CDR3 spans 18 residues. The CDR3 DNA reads TGTGCCAGCAGCTTAGAAGGAGGACAGGGGAAATCCTACAATGAGCAGTTCTTC. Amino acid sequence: CASSLEGGQGKSYNEQFF. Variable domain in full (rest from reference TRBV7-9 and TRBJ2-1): DTGVSQNPRHKITKRGQNVTFRCDPISEHNRLYWYRQTLGQGPEFLTYFQNEAQLEKSRLLSDRFSAERPKGSFSTLEIQRTEQGDSAMYLCASSLEGGQGKSYNEQFFGPGTRLTVL.

CDR3 coding DNA: TGTGCCAGTAGTATGTACGACTCTAGCAATCAGCCCCAGCATTTT. Its translation: CASSMYDSSNQPQHF. The chain carries TRBV19 and TRBJ1-5; D is unresolved. V shed 3 bases and J shed 0 bases, with 9 bases lying between them. This CDR3 contains 15 residues. From germline, CDR1 is LNHDA and CDR2 SQIVND (reference sequence).

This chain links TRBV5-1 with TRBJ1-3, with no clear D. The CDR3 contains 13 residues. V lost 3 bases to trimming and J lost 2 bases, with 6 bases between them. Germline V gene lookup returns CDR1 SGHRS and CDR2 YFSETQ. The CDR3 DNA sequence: TGCGCCAGCAGCTCCATCCCTGGAAACACCATATATTTT. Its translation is CASSSIPGNTIYF.

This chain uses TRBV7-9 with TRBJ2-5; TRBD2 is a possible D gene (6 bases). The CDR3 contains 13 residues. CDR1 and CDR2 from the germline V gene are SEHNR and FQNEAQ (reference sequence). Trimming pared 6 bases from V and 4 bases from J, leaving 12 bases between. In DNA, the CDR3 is TGTGCCAGCAGGCTGGAGGGTGTAGAGACCCAGTACTTC. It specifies CASRLEGVETQYF.

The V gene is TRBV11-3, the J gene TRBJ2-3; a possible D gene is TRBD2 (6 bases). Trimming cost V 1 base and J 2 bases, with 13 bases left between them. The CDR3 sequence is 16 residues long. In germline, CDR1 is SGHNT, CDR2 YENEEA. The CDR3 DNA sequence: TGTGCCAGCAGCTTAGGAGGGAGGCGGGCCACAGATACGCAGTATTTT. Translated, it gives CASSLGGRRATDTQYF. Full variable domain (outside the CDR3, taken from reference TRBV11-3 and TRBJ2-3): EAGVVQSPRYKIIEKKQPVAFWCNPISGHNTLYWYLQNLGQGPELLIRYENEEAVDDSQLPKDRFSAERLKGVDSTLKIQPAELGDSAVYLCASSLGGRRATDTQYFGPGTRLTVL.

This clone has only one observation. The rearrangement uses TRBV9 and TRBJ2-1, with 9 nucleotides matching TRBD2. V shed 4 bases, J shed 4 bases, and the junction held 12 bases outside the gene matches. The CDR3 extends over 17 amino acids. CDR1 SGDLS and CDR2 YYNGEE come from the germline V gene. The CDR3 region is CASSPTSVAGDYNEQFF. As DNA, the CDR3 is TGTGCCAGCAGCCCAACCTCGGTAGCGGGGGATTACAATGAGCAGTTCTTC.

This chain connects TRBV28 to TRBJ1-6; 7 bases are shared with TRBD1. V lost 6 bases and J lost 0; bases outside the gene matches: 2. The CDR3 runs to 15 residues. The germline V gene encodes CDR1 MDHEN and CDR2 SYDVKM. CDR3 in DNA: TGTGCCAGCAGAGGGGACAGCTCCTATAATTCACCCCTCCACTTT. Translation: CASRGDSSYNSPLHF.

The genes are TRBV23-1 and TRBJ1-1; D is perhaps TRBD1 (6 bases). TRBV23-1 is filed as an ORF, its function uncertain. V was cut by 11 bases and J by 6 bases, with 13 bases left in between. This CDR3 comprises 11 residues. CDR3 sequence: CAPEKGAEAFF. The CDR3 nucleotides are TGCGCCCCCGAAAAGGGGGCTGAAGCTTTCTTT.

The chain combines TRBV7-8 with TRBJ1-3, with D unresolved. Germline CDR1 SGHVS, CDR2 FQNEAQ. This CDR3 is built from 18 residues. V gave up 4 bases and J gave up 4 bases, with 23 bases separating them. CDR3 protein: CASSSTGLVPLKGNTIYF. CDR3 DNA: TGTGCCAGCAGCTCAACGGGCTTAGTTCCTCTTAAGGGAAACACCATATATTTT.

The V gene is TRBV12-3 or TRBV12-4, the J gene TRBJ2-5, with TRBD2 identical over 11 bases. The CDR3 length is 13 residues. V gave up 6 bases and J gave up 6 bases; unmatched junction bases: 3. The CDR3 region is CASRTSGKQTQYF. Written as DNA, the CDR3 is TGTGCCAGCAGGACTAGCGGGAAACAGACCCAGTACTTC.

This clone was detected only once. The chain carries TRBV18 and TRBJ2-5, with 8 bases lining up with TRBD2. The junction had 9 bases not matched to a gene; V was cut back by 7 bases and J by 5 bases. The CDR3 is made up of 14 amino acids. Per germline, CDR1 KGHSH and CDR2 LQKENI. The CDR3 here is CASFQRGSVETQYF. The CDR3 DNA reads TGTGCCAGCTTCCAGCGGGGGTCAGTTGAGACCCAGTACTTC.

The CDR3 DNA reads TGTGCCAGCAGCTTAAAGGGGTCCAAGGCAGATACGCAGTATTTT. This codes for CASSLKGSKADTQYF. V and J are TRBV11-2 and TRBJ2-3; tentative D call: TRBD1 (5 bases). Looked up from germline, CDR1 is SGHAT and CDR2 is FQNNGV. Trimming stripped 2 bases from V and 4 bases from J, with 13 bases between. The CDR3 runs to 15 residues.

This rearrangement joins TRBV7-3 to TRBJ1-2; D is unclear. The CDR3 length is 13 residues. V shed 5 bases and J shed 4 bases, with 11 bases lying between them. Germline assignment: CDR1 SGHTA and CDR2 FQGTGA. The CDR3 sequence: CASSVGLGYGYTF. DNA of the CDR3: TGTGCCAGCAGCGTAGGCCTGGGCTATGGCTACACCTTC.

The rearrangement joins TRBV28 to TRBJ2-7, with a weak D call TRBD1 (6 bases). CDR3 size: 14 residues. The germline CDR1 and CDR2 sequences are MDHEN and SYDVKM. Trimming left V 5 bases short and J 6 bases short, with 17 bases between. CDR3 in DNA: TGTGCCAGCAGTGCACTGCTGGGGGCGGGCGAGCAGTACGTC. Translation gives CASSALLGAGEQYV.

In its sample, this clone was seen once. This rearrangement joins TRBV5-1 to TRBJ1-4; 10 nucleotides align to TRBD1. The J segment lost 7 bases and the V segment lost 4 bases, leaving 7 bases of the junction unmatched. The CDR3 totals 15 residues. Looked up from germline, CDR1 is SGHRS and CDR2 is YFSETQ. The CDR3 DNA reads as TGCGCCAGCAGCGTCTCGACAGGGGGCAGTGAAAAACTGTTTTTT. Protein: CASSVSTGGSEKLFF.

CDR3: CASSEARGGTDTQYF. The CDR3 region has the DNA TGTGCCAGCAGTGAAGCCAGGGGGGGCACAGATACGCAGTATTTT. The J gene is TRBJ2-3, the V gene TRBV6-1, with D perhaps TRBD1 (7 bases). This CDR3 has 15 amino acids. V gave up 0 bases and J gave up 1 base, with 8 bases separating them. Looked up from germline, CDR1 is MNHNS and CDR2 is SASEGT.

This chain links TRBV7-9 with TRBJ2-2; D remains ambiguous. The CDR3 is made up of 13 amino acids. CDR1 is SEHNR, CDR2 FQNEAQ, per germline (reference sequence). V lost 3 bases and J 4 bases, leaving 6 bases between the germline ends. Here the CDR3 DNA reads TGTGCCAGCAGCTTGAGCCTCACCGGGGAGCTGTTTTTT. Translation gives CASSLSLTGELFF.

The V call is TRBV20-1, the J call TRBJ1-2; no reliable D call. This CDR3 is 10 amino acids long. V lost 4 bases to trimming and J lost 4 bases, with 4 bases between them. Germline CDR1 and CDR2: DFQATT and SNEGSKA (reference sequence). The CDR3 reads CSANTYGYTF. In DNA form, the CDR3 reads TGCAGTGCTAATACCTATGGCTACACCTTC.